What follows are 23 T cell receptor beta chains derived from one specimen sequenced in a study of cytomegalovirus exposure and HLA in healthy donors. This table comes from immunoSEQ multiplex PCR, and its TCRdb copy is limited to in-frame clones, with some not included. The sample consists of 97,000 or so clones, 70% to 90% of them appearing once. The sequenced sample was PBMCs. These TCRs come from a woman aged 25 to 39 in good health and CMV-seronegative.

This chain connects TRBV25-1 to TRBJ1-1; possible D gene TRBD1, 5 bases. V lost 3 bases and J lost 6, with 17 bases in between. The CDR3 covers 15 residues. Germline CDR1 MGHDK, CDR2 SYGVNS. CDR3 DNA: TGTGCCAGCAGTGACCCCCATAATAGGGGCCCTGAAGCTTTCTTT. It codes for CASSDPHNRGPEAFF.

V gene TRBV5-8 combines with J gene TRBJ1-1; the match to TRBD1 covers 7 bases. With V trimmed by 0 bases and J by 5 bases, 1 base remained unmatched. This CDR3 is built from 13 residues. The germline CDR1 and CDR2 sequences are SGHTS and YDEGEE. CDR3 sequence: CASSLGRGTEAFF. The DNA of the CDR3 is TGTGCCAGCAGCTTGGGCAGGGGGACTGAAGCTTTCTTT.

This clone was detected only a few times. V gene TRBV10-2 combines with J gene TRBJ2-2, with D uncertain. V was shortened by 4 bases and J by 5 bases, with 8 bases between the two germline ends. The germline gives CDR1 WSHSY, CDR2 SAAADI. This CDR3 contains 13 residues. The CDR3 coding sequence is TGCGCCAGCAGTGTTCGTTCGACCGGGGAGCTGTTTTTT. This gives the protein CASSVRSTGELFF.

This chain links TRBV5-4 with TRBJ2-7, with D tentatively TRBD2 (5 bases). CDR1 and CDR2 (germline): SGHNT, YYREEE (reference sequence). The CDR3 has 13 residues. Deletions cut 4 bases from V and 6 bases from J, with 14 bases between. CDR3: CASSLGLSAEQYF. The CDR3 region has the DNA TGTGCCAGCAGCCTCGGACTTTCGGCCGAGCAGTACTTC.

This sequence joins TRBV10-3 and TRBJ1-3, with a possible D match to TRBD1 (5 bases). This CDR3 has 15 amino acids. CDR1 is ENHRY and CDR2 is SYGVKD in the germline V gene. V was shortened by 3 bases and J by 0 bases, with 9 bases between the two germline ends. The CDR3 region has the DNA TGTGCCATCAGTGAACAGGTCCTCTCTGGAAACACCATATATTTT. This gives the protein CAISEQVLSGNTIYF.

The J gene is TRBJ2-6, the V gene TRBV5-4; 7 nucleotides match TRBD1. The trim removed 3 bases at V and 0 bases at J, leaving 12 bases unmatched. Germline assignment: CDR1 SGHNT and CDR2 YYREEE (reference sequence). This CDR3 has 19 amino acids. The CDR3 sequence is CASSSKGTDSYSGANVLTF. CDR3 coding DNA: TGTGCCAGCAGCTCCAAAGGGACAGACTCATACTCTGGGGCCAACGTCCTGACTTTC.

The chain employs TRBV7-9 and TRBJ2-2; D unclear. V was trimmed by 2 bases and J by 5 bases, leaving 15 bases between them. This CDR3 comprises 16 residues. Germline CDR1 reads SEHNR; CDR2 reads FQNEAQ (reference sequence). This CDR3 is CASSLSPSSVTGELFF. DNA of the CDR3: TGTGCCAGCAGCTTATCCCCTTCGTCAGTAACCGGGGAGCTGTTTTTT.

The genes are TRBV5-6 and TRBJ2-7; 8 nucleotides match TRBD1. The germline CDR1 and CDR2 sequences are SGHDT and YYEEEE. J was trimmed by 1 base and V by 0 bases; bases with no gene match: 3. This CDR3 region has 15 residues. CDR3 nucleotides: TGTGCCAGCAGCTTGGGACAGGGGACTTCCTACGAGCAGTACTTC. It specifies CASSLGQGTSYEQYF.

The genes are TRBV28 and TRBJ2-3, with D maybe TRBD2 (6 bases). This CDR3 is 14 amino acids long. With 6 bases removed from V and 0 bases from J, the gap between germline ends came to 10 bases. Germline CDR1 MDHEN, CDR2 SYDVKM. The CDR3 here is CASSPTSSTDTQYF. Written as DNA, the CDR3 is TGTGCCAGCAGCCCCACTAGCAGCACAGATACGCAGTATTTT.

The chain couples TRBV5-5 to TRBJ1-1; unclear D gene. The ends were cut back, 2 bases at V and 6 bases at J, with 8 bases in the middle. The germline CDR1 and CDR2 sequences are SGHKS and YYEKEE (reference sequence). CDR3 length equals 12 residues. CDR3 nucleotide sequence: TGTGCCAGCAGCTTTCCCCCTCCTGAAGCTTTCTTT. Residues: CASSFPPPEAFF.

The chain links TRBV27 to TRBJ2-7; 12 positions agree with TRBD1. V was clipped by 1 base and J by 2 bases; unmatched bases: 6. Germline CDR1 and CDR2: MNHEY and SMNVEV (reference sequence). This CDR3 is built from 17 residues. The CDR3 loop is CASSLYGTGGEAYEQYF. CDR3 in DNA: TGTGCCAGCAGTTTATATGGGACAGGGGGCGAAGCCTACGAGCAGTACTTC.

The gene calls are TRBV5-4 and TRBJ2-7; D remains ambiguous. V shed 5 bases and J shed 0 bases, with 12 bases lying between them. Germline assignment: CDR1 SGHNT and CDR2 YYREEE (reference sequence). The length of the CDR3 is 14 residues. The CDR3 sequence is CASSSPSSSYEQYF. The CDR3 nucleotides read TGTGCCAGCAGTTCTCCTTCTAGCTCCTACGAGCAGTACTTC.

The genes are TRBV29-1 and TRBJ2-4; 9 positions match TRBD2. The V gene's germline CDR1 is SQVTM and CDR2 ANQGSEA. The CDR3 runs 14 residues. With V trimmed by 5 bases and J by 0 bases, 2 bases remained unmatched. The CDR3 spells CSVFSGGAKNIQYF. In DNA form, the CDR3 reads TGCAGCGTTTTTAGCGGGGGAGCCAAAAACATTCAGTACTTC. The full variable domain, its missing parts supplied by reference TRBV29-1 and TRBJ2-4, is SAVISQKPSRDICQRGTSLTIQCQVDSQVTMMFWYRQQPGQSLTLIATANQGSEATYESGFVIDKFPISRPNLTFSTLTVSNMSPEDSSIYLCSVFSGGAKNIQYFGAGTRLSVL.

For the CDR3, the DNA is TGTGCCAGCAGCTTAGAGACTAGCGGGGGCGGGGAGCTGTTTTTT. This encodes CASSLETSGGGELFF. The chain links TRBV7-2 to TRBJ2-2, with TRBD2 identical over 12 bases. The CDR3 spans 15 residues. Per germline, CDR1 SGHTA and CDR2 FQGNSA. With V trimmed by 1 base and J by 7 bases, 1 base remained unmatched.

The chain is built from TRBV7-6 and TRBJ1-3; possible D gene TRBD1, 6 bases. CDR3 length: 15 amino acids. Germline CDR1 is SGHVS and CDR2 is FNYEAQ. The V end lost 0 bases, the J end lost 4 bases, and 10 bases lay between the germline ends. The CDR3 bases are TGTGCCAGCAGCTTAGCACAGGGTAAAGGAAACACCATATATTTT. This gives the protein CASSLAQGKGNTIYF.

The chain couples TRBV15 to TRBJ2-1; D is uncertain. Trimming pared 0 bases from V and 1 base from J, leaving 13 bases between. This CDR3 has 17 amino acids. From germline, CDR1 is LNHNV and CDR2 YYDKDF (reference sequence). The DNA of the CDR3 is TGTGCCACCAGCAGAGATCGTTGGGCCAGTTCCTACAATGAGCAGTTCTTC. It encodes CATSRDRWASSYNEQFF.

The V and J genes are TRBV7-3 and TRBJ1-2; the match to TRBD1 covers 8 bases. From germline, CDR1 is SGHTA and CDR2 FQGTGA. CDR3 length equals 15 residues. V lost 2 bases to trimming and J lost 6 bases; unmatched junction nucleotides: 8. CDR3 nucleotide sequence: TGTGCCAGCAGCTTATCCGCGACAGGGGCCCATGGCTACACCTTC. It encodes CASSLSATGAHGYTF.

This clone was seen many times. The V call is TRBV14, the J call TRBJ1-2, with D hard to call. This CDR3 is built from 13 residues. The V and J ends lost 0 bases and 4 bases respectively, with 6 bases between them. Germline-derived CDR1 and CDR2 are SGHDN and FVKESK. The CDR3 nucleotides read TGTGCCAGCAGCCAAGATTACAGCTATGGCTACACCTTC. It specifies CASSQDYSYGYTF. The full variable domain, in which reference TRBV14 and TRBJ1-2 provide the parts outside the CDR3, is EAGVTQFPSHSVIEKGQTVTLRCDPISGHDNLYWYRRVMGKEIKFLLHFVKESKQDESGMPNNRFLAERTGGTYSTLKVQPAELEDSGVYFCASSQDYSYGYTFGSGTRLTVV.

Written as DNA, the CDR3 is TGCGCCAGCAGCCCCCTTCGGAGCTACGAGCAGTACTTC. Its protein product is CASSPLRSYEQYF. The gene calls are TRBV5-1 and TRBJ2-7; D is uncertain. The CDR3 is 13 amino acids. Germline V gene lookup returns CDR1 SGHRS and CDR2 YFSETQ. V shed 4 bases and J shed 3 bases, with 11 bases lying between them.

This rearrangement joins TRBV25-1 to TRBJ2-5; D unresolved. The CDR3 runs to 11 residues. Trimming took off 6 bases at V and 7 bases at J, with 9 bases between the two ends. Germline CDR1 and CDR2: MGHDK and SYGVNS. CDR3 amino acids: CASSPLWTQYF. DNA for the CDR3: TGTGCCAGCAGCCCGTTATGGACCCAGTACTTC.

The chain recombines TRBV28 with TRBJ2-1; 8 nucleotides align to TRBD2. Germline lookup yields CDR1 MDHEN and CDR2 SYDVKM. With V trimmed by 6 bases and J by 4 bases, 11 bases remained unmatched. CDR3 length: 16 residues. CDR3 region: CASSSLRGGNYNEQFF. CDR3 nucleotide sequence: TGTGCCAGCAGCTCTCTACGGGGGGGAAATTACAATGAGCAGTTCTTC.

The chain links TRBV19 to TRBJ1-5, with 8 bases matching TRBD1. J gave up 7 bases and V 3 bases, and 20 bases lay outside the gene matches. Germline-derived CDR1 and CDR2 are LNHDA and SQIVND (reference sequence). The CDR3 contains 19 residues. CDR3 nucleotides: TGTGCCAGTAGTATCCGGGGAAACAGGGGGAGTCTCTCGGGACAGCCCCAGCATTTT. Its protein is CASSIRGNRGSLSGQPQHF.

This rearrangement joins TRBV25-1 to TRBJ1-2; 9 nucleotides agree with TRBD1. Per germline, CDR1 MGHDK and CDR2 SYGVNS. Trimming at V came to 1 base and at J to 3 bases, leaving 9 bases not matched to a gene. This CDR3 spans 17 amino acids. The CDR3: CASSESGTGFPYYGYTF. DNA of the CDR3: TGTGCCAGCAGTGAATCTGGGACAGGGTTCCCTTACTATGGCTACACCTTC.